A selection of T cell receptor beta chains follows, all from one sample in a study of Graves' ophthalmopathy and Graves' hyperthyroidism. From the multiplex PCR reads, TCRdb called clonotypes with MiXCR, one entry per CDR3 protein. The sample lists hundreds of thousands of distinct CDR3 sequences, around 20% occurring once. The specimen was peripheral blood. All receptors derive from a woman in her late teens or twenties with stable Graves' hyperthyroidism. Both conserved end residues are part of each CDR3. A D gene is named only where the DNA matches it firmly. Clone size is not always given. Where it is, it says once, few, many or a class for expanded clones.

v_call	d_call	j_call	clone_size	cdr3_aa	cdr3_nt
TRBV10-3	NA	TRBJ2-4	NA	CAISESNRRLAKNIQYF	TGTGCCATCAGTGAGTCTAACAGAAGATTAGCCAAAAACATTCAGTACTTC
TRBV3-1	NA	TRBJ1-2	NA	CASSQGGREWCGYTF	TGTGCCAGCAGCCAAGGTGGGCGCGAGTGGTGTGGCTACACCTTC
TRBV11-2	TRBD2	TRBJ2-7	NA	CASSTHRTSGGASSYEQYF	TGTGCCAGCAGCACCCATAGGACTAGCGGGGGAGCCTCCTCCTACGAGCAGTACTTC
TRBV6-1	NA	TRBJ1-2	NA	CASTRQAHGYTF	TGTGCCAGCACCCGACAGGCGCATGGCTACACCTTC
TRBV25-1	TRBD2	TRBJ2-7	many	CASSPGTSVATYEQYF	TGTGCCAGCAGTCCCGGGACTAGCGTGGCAACCTACGAGCAGTACTTC
TRBV6-1	NA	TRBJ1-2	many	CASRQTGSANYGYTF	TGTGCCAGCAGGCAGACAGGTTCAGCTAACTATGGCTACACCTTC
TRBV12-3/TRBV12-4	NA	TRBJ2-5	NA	CASSLSPGSETQYF	TGTGCCAGCAGTTTATCCCCTGGGTCGGAGACCCAGTACTTC
TRBV5-1	TRBD1	TRBJ1-2	many	CASSLGTGSNYGYTF	TGCGCCAGCAGCTTGGGGACAGGTTCTAACTATGGCTACACCTTC
TRBV19	NA	TRBJ1-2	many	CASSNGNYGYTF	TGTGCCAGTAGTAACGGGAACTATGGCTACACCTTC
TRBV7-9	NA	TRBJ1-2	many	CASSLEYGGGYTF	TGTGCCAGCAGCTTAGAATACGGAGGCGGCTACACCTTC
TRBV20-1	NA	TRBJ2-5	once	CSAGLSIQETQYF	TGCAGTGCTGGTTTATCTATCCAAGAGACCCAGTACTTC
TRBV9	NA	TRBJ1-2	many	CASSVGGAGYGYTF	TGTGCCAGCAGCGTAGGAGGGGCAGGGTATGGCTACACCTTC
TRBV29-1	NA	TRBJ1-1	NA	CSVEFRGNTEAFF	TGCAGCGTTGAATTTAGGGGGAACACTGAAGCTTTCTTT
TRBV2	NA	TRBJ2-5	many	CASSGDKKETQYF	TGTGCCAGCAGTGGGGACAAAAAAGAGACCCAGTACTTC
TRBV7-2	TRBD2	TRBJ2-7	many	CASSGRGGYEQYF	TGTGCCAGCAGCGGGCGGGGGGGATACGAGCAGTACTTC
TRBV25-1	TRBD1	TRBJ1-6	many	CASSGTGGDSPLHF	TGTGCCAGCAGTGGGACAGGGGGGGATTCACCCCTCCACTTT
TRBV15	NA	TRBJ2-7	many	CATSREWGPLGYEQYF	TGTGCCACCAGCAGAGAGTGGGGACCGTTAGGCTACGAGCAGTACTTC
TRBV6-2/TRBV6-3	TRBD1	TRBJ2-5	many	CASSSPPTGGAAIETQYF	TGTGCCAGCAGCTCGCCTCCGACAGGGGGCGCAGCTATTGAGACCCAGTACTTC
TRBV6-4	NA	TRBJ1-1	many	CASSDSRDPPQAFF	TGTGCCAGCAGTGACTCCCGGGACCCCCCGCAAGCTTTCTTT
TRBV30	NA	TRBJ2-5	NA	CAWSKSGQETQYF	TGTGCCTGGAGTAAGTCAGGTCAAGAGACCCAGTACTTC
TRBV6-1	NA	TRBJ2-5	NA	CASSRDGGETQYF	TGTGCCAGCAGTCGAGACGGTGGGGAGACCCAGTACTTC
TRBV4-2	TRBD1	TRBJ1-2	many	CASSPESGQGLGYGYTF	TGTGCCAGCAGCCCGGAGTCTGGACAGGGGCTCGGCTATGGCTACACCTTC
TRBV2	TRBD2	TRBJ2-2	many	CASHRTSTAGELFF	TGTGCCAGCCACCGGACTAGCACAGCCGGGGAGCTGTTTTTT
TRBV20-1	NA	TRBJ1-5	many	CSASLSGWFEQPQHF	TGCAGTGCTAGTTTGTCAGGGTGGTTCGAGCAGCCCCAGCATTTT
TRBV20-1	NA	TRBJ2-7	many	CSARVIYEQYF	TGCAGTGCTAGAGTTATCTACGAGCAGTACTTC
TRBV6-5	NA	TRBJ1-6	many	CASSYSPGTNNSPPHF	TGTGCCAGCAGTTACTCCCCAGGGACTAATAATTCACCCCCCCACTTT
TRBV2	TRBD2	TRBJ2-5	many	CASGLLAGGETQYF	TGTGCCAGCGGGTTACTAGCGGGAGGCGAGACCCAGTACTTC
TRBV5-1	NA	TRBJ2-2	many	CASSFFTGELFF	TGCGCCAGCAGCTTTTTCACCGGGGAGCTGTTTTTT
TRBV11-2	NA	TRBJ2-7	NA	CASSLDSNEQYF	TGTGCCAGCAGCTTAGACTCTAACGAGCAGTACTTC
TRBV6-2/TRBV6-3	NA	TRBJ2-7	many	CASSYSREQYF	TGTGCCAGCAGTTACTCGAGGGAGCAGTACTTC
TRBV6-1	NA	TRBJ2-2	NA	CASSDYGMNTGELFF	TGTGCCAGCAGTGACTACGGAATGAACACCGGGGAGCTGTTTTTT